This T cell receptor (beta chain) was sequenced during a study of identifying expanded T cells in peripheral blood. This CDR3 contains 16 residues. Trimming removed 3 bases from V and 1 base from J; junction bases left unmatched: 5. Per the germline V gene, CDR1 is LNHDA and CDR2 is SQIVND (reference sequence). During the collection period, no donor immune events like infections were recorded. Assay used: immunoSEQ multiplex PCR; TCRdb lists only in-frame clones, some missing. The table has more than 85,000 clones, around 88% seen once. The chain employs TRBV19 and TRBJ2-1; 8 nucleotides align to TRBD2. The receptor comes from a person between 18 and 70 years old in good health. Sequenced sample: blood. The CDR3 reads CASSISTGGSYNEQFF. CDR3 coding DNA: TGTGCCAGTAGTATTTCGACGGGGGGGTCCTACAATGAGCAGTTCTTC.